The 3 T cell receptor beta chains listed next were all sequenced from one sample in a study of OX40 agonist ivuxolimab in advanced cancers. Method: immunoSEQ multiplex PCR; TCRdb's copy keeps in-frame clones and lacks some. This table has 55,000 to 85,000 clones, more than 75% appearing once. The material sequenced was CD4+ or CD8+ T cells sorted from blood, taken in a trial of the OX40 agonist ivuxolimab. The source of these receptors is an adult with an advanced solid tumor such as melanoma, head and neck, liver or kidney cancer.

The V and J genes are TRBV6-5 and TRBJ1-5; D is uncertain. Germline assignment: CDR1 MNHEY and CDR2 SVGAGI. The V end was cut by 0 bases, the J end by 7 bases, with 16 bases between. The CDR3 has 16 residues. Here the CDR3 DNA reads TGTGCCAGCAGTTACTCTTCCAGCCCCTCGGGGCAGCCCCAGCATTTT. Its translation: CASSYSSSPSGQPQHF.

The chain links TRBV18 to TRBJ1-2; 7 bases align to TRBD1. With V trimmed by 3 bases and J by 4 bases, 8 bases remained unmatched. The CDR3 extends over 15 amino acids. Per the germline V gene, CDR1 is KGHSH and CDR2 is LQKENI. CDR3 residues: CASSPYPGTVYGYTF. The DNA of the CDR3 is TGTGCCAGCTCACCCTACCCCGGGACAGTCTATGGCTACACCTTC.

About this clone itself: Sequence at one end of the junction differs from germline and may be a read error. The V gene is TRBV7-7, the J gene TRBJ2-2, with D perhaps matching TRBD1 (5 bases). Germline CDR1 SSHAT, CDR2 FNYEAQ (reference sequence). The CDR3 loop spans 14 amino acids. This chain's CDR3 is CASSPTANTGELFF. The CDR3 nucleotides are TGTGCTAGCAGCCCGACAGCGAACACCGGGGAGCTGTTTTTT.